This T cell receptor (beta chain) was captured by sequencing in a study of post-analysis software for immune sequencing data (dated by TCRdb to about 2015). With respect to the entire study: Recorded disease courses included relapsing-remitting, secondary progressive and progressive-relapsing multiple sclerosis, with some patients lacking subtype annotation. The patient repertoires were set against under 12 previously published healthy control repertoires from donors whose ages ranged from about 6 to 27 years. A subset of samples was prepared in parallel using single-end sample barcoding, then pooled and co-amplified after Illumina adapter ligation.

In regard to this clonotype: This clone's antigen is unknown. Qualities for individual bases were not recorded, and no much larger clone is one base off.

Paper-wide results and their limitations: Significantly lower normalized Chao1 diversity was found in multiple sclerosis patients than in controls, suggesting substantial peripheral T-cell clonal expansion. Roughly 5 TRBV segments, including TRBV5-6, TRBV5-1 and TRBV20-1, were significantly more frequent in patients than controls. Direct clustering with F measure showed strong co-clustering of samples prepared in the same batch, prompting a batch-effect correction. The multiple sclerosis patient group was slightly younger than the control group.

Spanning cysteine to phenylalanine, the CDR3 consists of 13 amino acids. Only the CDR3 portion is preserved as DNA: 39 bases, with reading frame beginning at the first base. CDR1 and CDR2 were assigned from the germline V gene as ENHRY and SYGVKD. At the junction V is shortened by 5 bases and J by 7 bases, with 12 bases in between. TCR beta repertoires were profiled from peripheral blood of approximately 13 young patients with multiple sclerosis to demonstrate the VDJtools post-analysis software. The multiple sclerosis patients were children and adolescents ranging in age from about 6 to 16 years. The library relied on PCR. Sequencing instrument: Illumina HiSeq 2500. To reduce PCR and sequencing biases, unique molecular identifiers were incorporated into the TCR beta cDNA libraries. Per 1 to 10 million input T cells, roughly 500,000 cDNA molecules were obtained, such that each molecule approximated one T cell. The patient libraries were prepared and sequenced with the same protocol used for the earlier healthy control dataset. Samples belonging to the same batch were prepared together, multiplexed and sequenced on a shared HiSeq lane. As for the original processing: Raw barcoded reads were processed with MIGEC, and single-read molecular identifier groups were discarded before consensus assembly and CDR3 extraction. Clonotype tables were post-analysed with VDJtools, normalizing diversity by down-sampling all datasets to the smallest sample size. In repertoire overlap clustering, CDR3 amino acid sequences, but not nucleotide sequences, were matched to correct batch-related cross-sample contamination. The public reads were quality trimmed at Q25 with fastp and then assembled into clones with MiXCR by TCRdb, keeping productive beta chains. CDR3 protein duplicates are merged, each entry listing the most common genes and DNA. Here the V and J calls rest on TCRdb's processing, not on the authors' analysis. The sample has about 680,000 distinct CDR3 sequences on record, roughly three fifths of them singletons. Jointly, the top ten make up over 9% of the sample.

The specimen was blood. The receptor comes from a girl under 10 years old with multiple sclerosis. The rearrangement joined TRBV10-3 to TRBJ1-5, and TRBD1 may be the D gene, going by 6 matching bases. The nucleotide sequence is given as TGTGCCATCAGTACAGGGTTGAGGCAGCCCCAGCATTTT. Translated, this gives CAISTGLRQPQHF.